This T cell receptor (beta chain) is from a study of T cells after posttransplantation cyclophosphamide. Study-wide points: Recipient CMV seropositivity and CMV reactivation strongly tracked TRB clonality.

Concerning this clone itself: Antigen unknown.

The germline CDR1 and CDR2 sequences are LNHDA and SQIVND (reference sequence). The CDR3 consists of 14 residues. The V gene lost 2 bases and the J gene lost 0 bases, with 2 bases spanning the gap. The assay was immunoSEQ multiplex PCR, and TCRdb's table has in-frame clones only and misses some. The sample includes approximately 1,400 clones, around 98% of them seen just once. This clonotype was obtained from an older woman in good health, CMV-negative, and a related stem cell transplant donor. Sequenced: naive CD8+ T cells sorted from PBMCs. The rearrangement uses TRBV19 and TRBJ2-6; D gene unclear. The CDR3: CASSIYSGANVLTF. The CDR3 DNA sequence: TGTGCCAGTAGTATATACTCTGGGGCCAACGTCCTGACTTTC.